A single sample is the source of the 15 T cell receptor beta chains below, sequenced in a study of regulatory T cells in long-lasting Graves disease (dated by TCRdb to the early 2020s). The time point label on this specimen signifies: newly diagnosed GD, antithyroid drugs for less than 3 months. For both TCR sequencing and RNA sequencing, RNA was extracted from PBMCs using TRIzol. The protocol used for the library was multiplex PCR. The sequencer listed for this sample is Illumina HiSeq 4000. iRepertoire HTBI primers and Arm-PCR amplification of CDR3 regions were used to construct TCR beta libraries. The public reads were quality trimmed at Q25 with fastp and then assembled into clones with MiXCR by TCRdb, keeping productive beta chains. Each record represents a unique CDR3 protein, reported with the most common genes and DNA among its rows. The sample table lists roughly 500,000 distinct CDR3 sequences, 13% of them with a count of one. Under 10% of the sample belongs to the ten largest clones.

The same specimen was also included in a second study, on T cells in Graves' hyperthyroidism and ophthalmopathy.

The sample was peripheral blood mononuclear cells (PBMCs), taken at new diagnosis, from a patient treated with antithyroid drugs. Every receptor here comes from a man aged 25-45 years with Graves disease. Donor details come from another sample of the same person, matched by shared clones.

This clonotype was detected many times. The chain links TRBV20-1 to TRBJ1-5; the match to TRBD1 covers 7 bases. From germline, CDR1 is DFQATT and CDR2 SNEGSKA (reference sequence). The trim removed 0 bases at V and 0 bases at J, leaving 5 bases unmatched. The CDR3 sequence is 16 residues long. CDR3 amino acids: CSARDGTGVSNQPQHF. The CDR3 DNA sequence: TGCAGTGCTAGAGATGGTACAGGGGTTAGCAATCAGCCCCAGCATTTT.

There are many counts of this clonotype. The CDR3: CASTPGASGFQETQYF. The CDR3 coding sequence is TGTGCCAGCACCCCGGGAGCTAGCGGGTTTCAAGAGACCCAGTACTTC. This sequence joins TRBV11-2 and TRBJ2-5, with TRBD2 identical over 8 bases. CDR1 SGHAT and CDR2 FQNNGV come from the germline V gene. The V gene end was trimmed by 7 bases and the J gene end by 2 bases; junction bases not matched to a gene: 12. The CDR3 sequence is 16 residues long. Variable domain in full (rest from reference TRBV11-2 and TRBJ2-5): EAGVAQSPRYKIIEKRQSVAFWCNPISGHATLYWYQQILGQGPKLLIQFQNNGVVDDSQLPKDRFSAERLKGVDSTLKIQPAKLEDSAVYLCASTPGASGFQETQYFGPGTRLLVL.

With respect to this clonotype: One base separates it from a far larger clone, so it is likely a read error. The chain recombines TRBV7-9 with TRBJ1-1; D call uncertain. The CDR3 runs to 13 residues. Germline CDR1 is SEHNR and CDR2 is FQNEAQ (reference sequence). CDR3 nucleotide sequence: TGTGCCGGCAGCTTCCTAGAGTACACTGAAGCTTTCTTT. Translating it yields CAGSFLEYTEAFF.

This clonotype turned up a few times. J is TRBJ2-7 and V is TRBV20-1; 7 nucleotides line up with TRBD1. Trimming took 0 bases from V and 3 from J; bases not matched to a gene: 14. The CDR3 contains 17 residues. Germline V gene sequence: CDR1 DFQATT, CDR2 SNEGSKA (reference sequence). CDR3 coding DNA: TGCAGTGCTAGAGATAGCCCGGACAGGAAATTAGACTACGAGCAGTACTTC. Translated, it gives CSARDSPDRKLDYEQYF.

The V and J genes are TRBV12-3 or TRBV12-4 and TRBJ1-1; D unresolved. Trimming shortened V by 8 bases and J by 7 bases, and 14 bases separated the two germline ends. The CDR3 totals 12 residues. This CDR3 is CASDEGSGEAFF. The CDR3 DNA reads as TGTGCCAGCGATGAGGGTTCCGGTGAAGCTTTCTTT.

The sample holds many counts of this clonotype. The rearrangement joins TRBV10-3 to TRBJ2-3, with no clear D. CDR3 length: 11 residues. The V end was cut by 2 bases, the J end by 7 bases, with 4 bases between. Germline CDR1 reads ENHRY; CDR2 reads SYGVKD. The CDR3 here is CAISEVNTQYF. DNA for the CDR3: TGTGCCATCAGTGAGGTTAATACGCAGTATTTT.

The chain has TRBV6-2 or TRBV6-3 and TRBJ2-3; D is unclear. V lost 7 bases and J 2 bases, leaving 10 bases between the germline ends. This CDR3 has 13 amino acids. The germline V gene encodes CDR1 MNHEY and CDR2 SVGEGT. This CDR3 is CASIRLSTDTQYF. The CDR3 nucleotides read TGTGCCAGCATCCGACTGTCCACAGATACGCAGTATTTT.

This clonotype was observed many times. The CDR3 sequence: CSVVRAVDSGTDTQYF. CDR3 sequence (DNA): TGCAGCGTTGTACGGGCAGTAGATTCTGGCACAGATACGCAGTATTTT. The rearrangement joins TRBV29-1 to TRBJ2-3; no reliable D call. Trimming left V 4 bases short and J 1 base short, with 18 bases between. The germline V gene has CDR1 SQVTM and CDR2 ANQGSEA. The CDR3 has 16 residues.

This clonotype was seen at least ten times. The chain has TRBV28 and TRBJ2-5; 7 bases agree with TRBD2. V gave up 8 bases and J gave up 3 bases; unmatched junction bases: 9. Per the germline V gene, CDR1 is MDHEN and CDR2 is SYDVKM. The CDR3 is 14 amino acids. CDR3 nucleotides: TGTGCCAGCCAAGAGGCTAGCGGAGAAGAGACCCAGTACTTC. This gives the protein CASQEASGEETQYF. Full variable domain (remainder filled in from reference TRBV28 and TRBJ2-5): DVKVTQSSRYLVKRTGEKVFLECVQDMDHENMFWYRQDPGLGLRLIYFSYDVKMKEKGDIPEGYSVSREKKERFSLILESASTNQTSMYLCASQEASGEETQYFGPGTRLLVL.

This clonotype was recorded at least ten times. This chain joins TRBV27 and TRBJ2-3; 8 positions agree with TRBD1. Trimming took 2 bases from V and 2 from J; bases not matched to a gene: 3. From germline, CDR1 is MNHEY and CDR2 SMNVEV (reference sequence). There are 15 residues in the CDR3. The CDR3 DNA is TGTGCCAGCAGTTTAGTCAGGGGGCTCACAGATACGCAGTATTTT. This sequence encodes CASSLVRGLTDTQYF.

The chain links TRBV20-1 to TRBJ2-5; a possible D gene is TRBD2 (5 bases). The CDR3 is made up of 12 amino acids. Per germline, CDR1 DFQATT and CDR2 SNEGSKA (reference sequence). Trimming pared 5 bases from V and 2 bases from J, leaving 9 bases between. CDR3 coding DNA: TGCAGTGCTCAGCGGAGGCAAGAGACCCAGTACTTC. Its translation is CSAQRRQETQYF.

This clonotype came up once. The J gene is TRBJ1-1, the V gene TRBV27; D is uncertain. Germline loops: CDR1 MNHEY, CDR2 SMNVEV (reference sequence). Deletions cut 0 bases from V and 4 bases from J, with 12 bases between. The CDR3 contains 15 residues. This chain's CDR3 is CASSLSSGISTEAFF. In DNA, the CDR3 is TGTGCCAGCAGTTTATCATCGGGAATCAGCACTGAAGCTTTCTTT.

The sample holds many counts of this clonotype. V gene TRBV2 combines with J gene TRBJ2-1, with 11 bases identical to TRBD2. The junction had 6 bases not matched to a gene; V was cut back by 8 bases and J by 0 bases. The CDR3 is made up of 16 amino acids. CDR1 SNHLY and CDR2 FYNNEI come from the germline V gene. CDR3 DNA: TGTGCCAGCCGTGCTAGCGGGGGGAGCTCCTACAATGAGCAGTTCTTC. This translates into CASRASGGSSYNEQFF. Full variable domain (remainder filled in from reference TRBV2 and TRBJ2-1): EPEVTQTPSHQVTQMGQEVILRCVPISNHLYFYWYRQILGQKVEFLVSFYNNEISEKSEIFDDQFSVERPDGSNFTLKIRSTKLEDSAMYFCASRASGGSSYNEQFFGPGTRLTVL.

This chain joins TRBV7-2 and TRBJ2-2, with 7 bases lining up with TRBD2. The junction had 7 bases not matched to a gene; V was cut back by 1 base and J by 2 bases. Germline V CDR1 and CDR2: SGHTA, FQGNSA. The CDR3 loop spans 17 amino acids. CDR3 sequence (DNA): TGTGCCAGCAGCTTAGGTCCGGCTAGCGGTAACACCGGGGAGCTGTTTTTT. As protein: CASSLGPASGNTGELFF.

The CDR3 spells CASSVREPMPFF. The CDR3 bases are TGTGCCAGCAGTGTAAGGGAGCCAATGCCGTTCTTC. The chain couples TRBV6-2 or TRBV6-3 to TRBJ2-1, with D possibly being TRBD2 (5 bases). V lost 5 bases and J lost 15, with 17 bases in between. The germline V gene encodes CDR1 MNHEY and CDR2 SVGEGT. CDR3 length equals 12 residues.